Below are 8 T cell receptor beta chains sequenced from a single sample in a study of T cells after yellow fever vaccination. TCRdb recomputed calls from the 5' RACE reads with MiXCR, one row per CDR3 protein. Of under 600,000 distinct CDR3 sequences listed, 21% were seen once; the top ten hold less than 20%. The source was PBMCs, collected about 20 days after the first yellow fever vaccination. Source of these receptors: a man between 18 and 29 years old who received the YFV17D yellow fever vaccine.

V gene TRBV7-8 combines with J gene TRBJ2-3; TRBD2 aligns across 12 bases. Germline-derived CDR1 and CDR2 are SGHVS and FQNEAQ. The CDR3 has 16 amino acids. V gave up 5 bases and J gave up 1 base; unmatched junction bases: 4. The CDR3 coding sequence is TGTGCCAGCAGCATGGGACTAGCGGGCGGCACAGATACGCAGTATTTT. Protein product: CASSMGLAGGTDTQYF.

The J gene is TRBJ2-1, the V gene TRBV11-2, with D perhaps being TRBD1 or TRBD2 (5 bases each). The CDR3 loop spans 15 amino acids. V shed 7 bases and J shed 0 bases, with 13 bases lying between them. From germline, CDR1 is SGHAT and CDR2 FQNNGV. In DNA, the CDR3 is TGTGCCAGCAATAACGGGACGAGCTCCTACAATGAGCAGTTCTTC. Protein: CASNNGTSSYNEQFF.

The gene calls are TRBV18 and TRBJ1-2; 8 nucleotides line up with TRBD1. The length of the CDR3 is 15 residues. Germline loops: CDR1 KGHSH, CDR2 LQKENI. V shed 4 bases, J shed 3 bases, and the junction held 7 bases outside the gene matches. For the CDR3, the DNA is TGTGCCAGCTCACGGTCACAGGGGGAGTACTATGGCTACACCTTC. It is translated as CASSRSQGEYYGYTF.

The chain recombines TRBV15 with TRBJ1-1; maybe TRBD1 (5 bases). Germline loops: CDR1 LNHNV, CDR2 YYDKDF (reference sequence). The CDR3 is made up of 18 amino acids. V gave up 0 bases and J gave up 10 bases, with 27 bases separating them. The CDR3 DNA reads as TGTGCCACCAGCAGAGACCGCGGAAGGAGGACACCGGGGGTGGGAGCTTTCTTT. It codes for CATSRDRGRRTPGVGAFF. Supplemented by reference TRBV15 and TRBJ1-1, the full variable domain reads DAMVIQNPRYQVTQFGKPVTLSCSQTLNHNVMYWYQQKSSQAPKLLFHYYDKDFNNEADTPDNFQSRRPNTSFCFLDIRSPGLGDTAMYLCATSRDRGRRTPGVGAFFGQGTRLTVV.

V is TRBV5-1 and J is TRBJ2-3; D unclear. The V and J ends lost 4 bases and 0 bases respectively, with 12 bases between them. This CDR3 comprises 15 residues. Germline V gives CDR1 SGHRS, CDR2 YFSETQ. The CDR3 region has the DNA TGCGCCAGCAGCATAAATTATCCTAGCACAGATACGCAGTATTTT. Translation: CASSINYPSTDTQYF. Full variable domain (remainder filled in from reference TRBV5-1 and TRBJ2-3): KAGVTQTPRYLIKTRGQQVTLSCSPISGHRSVSWYQQTPGQGLQFLFEYFSETQRNKGNFPGRFSGRQFSNSRSEMNVSTLELGDSALYLCASSINYPSTDTQYFGPGTRLTVL.

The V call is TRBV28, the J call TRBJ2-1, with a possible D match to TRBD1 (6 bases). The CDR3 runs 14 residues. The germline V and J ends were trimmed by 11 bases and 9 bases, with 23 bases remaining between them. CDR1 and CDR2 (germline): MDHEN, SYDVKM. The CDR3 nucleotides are TGTGCCTGGTGCCGGGACACACTTAGGGGTGAGCAGTTCTTC. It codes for CAWCRDTLRGEQFF.

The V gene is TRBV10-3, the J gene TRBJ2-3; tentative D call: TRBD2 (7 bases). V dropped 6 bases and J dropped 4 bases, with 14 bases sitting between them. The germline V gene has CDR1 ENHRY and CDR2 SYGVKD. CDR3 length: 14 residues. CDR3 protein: CAIRRGPGADTQYF. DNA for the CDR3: TGTGCCATCAGGCGGGGGCCGGGCGCAGATACGCAGTATTTT.

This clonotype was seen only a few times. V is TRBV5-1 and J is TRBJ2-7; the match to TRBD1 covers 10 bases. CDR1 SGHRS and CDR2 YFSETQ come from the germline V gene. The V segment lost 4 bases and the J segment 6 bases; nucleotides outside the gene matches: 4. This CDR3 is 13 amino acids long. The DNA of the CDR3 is TGCGCCAGCAGCAAGGGGGACAGGGGCGAGCAGTACGTC. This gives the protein CASSKGDRGEQYV.